Reported below is one T cell receptor (beta chain). Method: immunoSEQ multiplex PCR; TCRdb's copy keeps in-frame clones and lacks some. The sample lists 75,000 to 100,000 clones; around 43% were seen once. Germline CDR1 and CDR2: LNHNV and YYDKDF (reference sequence). This CDR3 has 16 residues. The trim removed 3 bases at V and 3 bases at J, leaving 6 bases unmatched. The data are from a study of shared clonotypes between healthy human individuals. The gene calls are TRBV15 and TRBJ2-5; 11 nucleotides align to TRBD2. The source of this sequence is a woman in her thirties or forties in good health. Some clones in this sample may be carry-over from other donors' samples. Sequencing was performed on PBMCs. For the CDR3, the DNA is TGTGCCACCAGCAGTGGGCGGGGACTAGCGGAAGAGACCCAGTACTTC. Its translation is CATSSGRGLAEETQYF.